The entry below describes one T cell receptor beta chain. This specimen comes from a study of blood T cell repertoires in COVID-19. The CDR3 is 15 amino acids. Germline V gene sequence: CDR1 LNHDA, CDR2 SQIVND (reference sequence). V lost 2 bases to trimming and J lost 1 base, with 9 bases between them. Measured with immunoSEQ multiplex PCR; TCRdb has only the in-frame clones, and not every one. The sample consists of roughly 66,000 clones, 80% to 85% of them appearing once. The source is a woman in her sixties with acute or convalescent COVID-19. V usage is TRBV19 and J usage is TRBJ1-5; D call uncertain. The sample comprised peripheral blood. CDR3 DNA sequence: TGTGCCAGTAGTATAACAGAGATAAGCAATCAGCCCCAGCATTTT. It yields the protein CASSITEISNQPQHF.